A selection of T cell receptor beta chains follows, all from one sample in a study of T cell repertoires in cytomegalovirus infection. A single record per CDR3 protein comes from TCRdb applying MiXCR to the reads. The sample has roughly 280,000 distinct CDR3 sequences, approximately 9% seen once. Material: PBMCs. The receptors were sampled from a human donor in good health (CMV status not recorded). Some clones in this sample may be carry-over from other donors' samples. CDR3s include the opening cysteine and the closing phenylalanine or tryptophan. The order of the fields is J gene, V gene, D gene, clone size, CDR3 DNA, CDR3 protein. D genes are given only for firm matches. Clone sizes are given selectively: once, few, many, or a class where the clone is expanded.

J: TRBJ2-1
V: TRBV28
D: TRBD1
size: .
DNA: TGTGCCAGCAGTTTAATGGGACAGGGGATTCGCAATGAGCAGTTCTTC
CDR3: CASSLMGQGIRNEQFF

J: TRBJ2-5
V: TRBV5-4
D: TRBD1
size: few
DNA: TGTGCCAGCAGCTTGGGAGTGACAGGGGGCGCGGAGACCCAGTACTTC
CDR3: CASSLGVTGGAETQYF

J: TRBJ2-3
V: TRBV7-3
D: .
size: many
DNA: TGTGCCAGCAGCCCCCCGGGGTTGGATACGCAGTATTTT
CDR3: CASSPPGLDTQYF

J: TRBJ2-3
V: TRBV19
D: .
size: few
DNA: TGTGCCAGTAGTATTTTGGATACGCAGTATTTT
CDR3: CASSILDTQYF

J: TRBJ2-1
V: TRBV7-2
D: .
size: few
DNA: TGTGCCAGCAGCCCGGTAGCTTTGCAGGAGCAGTTCTTC
CDR3: CASSPVALQEQFF

J: TRBJ1-2
V: TRBV20-1
D: .
size: many
DNA: TGCAGTGCTAGGGGGGGGAACCATGGCTACACCTTC
CDR3: CSARGGNHGYTF

J: TRBJ2-1
V: TRBV24-1
D: TRBD1
size: few
DNA: TGTGCCACCAGTGTCGGACGTGGGGACAGGGTGGATGAGCAGTTCTTC
CDR3: CATSVGRGDRVDEQFF

J: TRBJ2-3
V: TRBV7-8
D: TRBD1
size: many
DNA: TGTGCCAGCAGCTTGAGACAGGGGAATTCGGATACGCAGTATTTT
CDR3: CASSLRQGNSDTQYF

J: TRBJ2-1
V: TRBV7-2
D: TRBD2
size: many
DNA: TGTGCCAGCAGCCCATCGATGGGACTAGCGGTTGCCAATGAGCAGTTCTTC
CDR3: CASSPSMGLAVANEQFF

J: TRBJ2-5
V: TRBV5-1
D: .
size: many
DNA: TGCGCCAGCAGCAAACGATCCCAAGAGACCCAGTACTTC
CDR3: CASSKRSQETQYF

J: TRBJ1-2
V: TRBV4-3
D: TRBD1
size: many
DNA: TGCGCCAGCAGCCGAGTAACCGGGACAGGAAACTATGGCTACACCTTC
CDR3: CASSRVTGTGNYGYTF

J: TRBJ2-3
V: TRBV5-1
D: TRBD1
size: many
DNA: TGCGCCAGCAGCTTGGCCCCGGACAGGGGGAAGTATTTT
CDR3: CASSLAPDRGKYF

J: TRBJ1-1
V: TRBV6-2/TRBV6-3
D: TRBD1
size: many
DNA: TGTGCCAGCACGACAGGGCTGGGAGCCTATGAAGCTTTCTTT
CDR3: CASTTGLGAYEAFF

J: TRBJ1-5
V: TRBV19
D: TRBD1
size: few
DNA: TGTGCCAGTAGTATAGGACGGACAGGAAGGAATCAGCCCCAGCATTTT
CDR3: CASSIGRTGRNQPQHF

J: TRBJ1-1
V: TRBV11-2
D: .
size: once
DNA: TGTGCCAGCAGCTCACATCTGCGACTAACGAACACTGAAGCTTTCTTT
CDR3: CASSSHLRLTNTEAFF

J: TRBJ2-7
V: TRBV18
D: TRBD2
size: .
DNA: TGTGCCAGCTCACCACCGACTAGCGGGAGCTCCGAGCAGTACTTC
CDR3: CASSPPTSGSSEQYF

J: TRBJ1-3
V: TRBV7-2
D: .
size: many
DNA: TGTGCCAGCAGCGTACAGGGCTTCTCTGGAAACACCATATATTTT
CDR3: CASSVQGFSGNTIYF

J: TRBJ2-5
V: TRBV7-2
D: .
size: many
DNA: TGTGCCAGCAGCTTATTAGGGCTCGAGACCCAGTACTTC
CDR3: CASSLLGLETQYF

J: TRBJ2-3
V: TRBV7-9
D: .
size: many
DNA: TGTGCCAGCAATGGGGCTCTAACAGATACGCAGTATTTT
CDR3: CASNGALTDTQYF

J: TRBJ2-7
V: TRBV19
D: TRBD2
size: many
DNA: TGTGCCAGTACCTGGACTAGCGGGAGCGACGAGCAGTACTTC
CDR3: CASTWTSGSDEQYF

J: TRBJ2-1
V: TRBV5-1
D: .
size: many
DNA: TGCGCCAGCAGCTGGGGTACTAGCCCCAATGAGCAGTTCTTC
CDR3: CASSWGTSPNEQFF

J: TRBJ1-1
V: TRBV3-1
D: .
size: .
DNA: TGTGCCAGCAGCCGAGTGGACACTGAAGCTTTCTTT
CDR3: CASSRVDTEAFF

J: TRBJ2-2
V: TRBV19
D: TRBD2
size: .
DNA: TGTGCCAGTACCCCATACGGGGGGGTCGTGTCCGGGGAGCTGTTTTTT
CDR3: CASTPYGGVVSGELFF

J: TRBJ2-7
V: TRBV19
D: TRBD2
size: many
DNA: TGTGCCAGTAGTTCCTTCGGGGGGTACGAGCAGTACTTC
CDR3: CASSSFGGYEQYF

J: TRBJ2-7
V: TRBV10-3
D: .
size: many
DNA: TGTGCCATCAGTGGGACCCGGGGGTCCTACGAGCAGTACTTC
CDR3: CAISGTRGSYEQYF

J: TRBJ2-3
V: TRBV7-2
D: TRBD2
size: many
DNA: TGTGCCAGCAGCTTAGTGGACTCTAGCGGGGGGGCAGGAGATACGCAGTATTTT
CDR3: CASSLVDSSGGAGDTQYF

J: TRBJ2-7
V: TRBV7-9
D: .
size: .
DNA: TGTGCCAGCAACACCCTCAGAGAGAACGAGCAGTACTTC
CDR3: CASNTLRENEQYF

J: TRBJ2-7
V: TRBV7-9
D: TRBD1
size: many
DNA: TGTGCCAGCAGCTCTACAGGGGGACCCTACGAGCAGTACTTC
CDR3: CASSSTGGPYEQYF

J: TRBJ2-1
V: TRBV4-3
D: .
size: few
DNA: TGCGCCAGCAGCCCTGGAGGGAGGTTGCCACCTTACAATGAGCAGTTCTTC
CDR3: CASSPGGRLPPYNEQFF

J: TRBJ2-1
V: TRBV7-2
D: .
size: many
DNA: TGTGCCAGCAGCTTATTTGGGGCAGGGGAGCAGTTCTTC
CDR3: CASSLFGAGEQFF

J: TRBJ2-7
V: TRBV7-7
D: .
size: many
DNA: TGTGCTAGCAGCTCACTCCCCTGGACCCTCTCCTACGAGCAGTACTTC
CDR3: CASSSLPWTLSYEQYF

J: TRBJ2-2
V: TRBV9
D: TRBD2
size: many
DNA: TGTGCCAGCAGCGTTAGCGGGATGCCGGGAACCGGGGAGCTGTTTTTT
CDR3: CASSVSGMPGTGELFF

J: TRBJ2-1
V: TRBV30
D: TRBD2
size: .
DNA: TGTGCCTGGAGTGGTATAGCGGGGGGGTCTAGAAATGAGCAGTTCTTC
CDR3: CAWSGIAGGSRNEQFF